The present T cell receptor beta chain was sequenced within a study of brain T cells in children with intractable seizures. The table came from immunoSEQ multiplex PCR; TCRdb's copy has only in-frame clones and leaves some out. The data hold about 320,000 clones, with over 90% observed a single time. Deletions cut 1 base from V and 4 bases from J, with 4 bases between. The CDR3 loop spans 12 amino acids. Per germline, CDR1 LGHDT and CDR2 YNNKEL (reference sequence). On this clone: This sample also contains other DNA sequences that code for the same CDR3.

Time point given: blood from clinic visit 5 months post-surgery; TSC patient then seizure free. Surgery cases with the highest brain T cell transcript signatures were chosen for sequencing. Pre-surgery treatment included at least one anti-epileptic drug. The specimen was peripheral blood, collected approximately 5 months after surgery. This rearrangement joins TRBV3-1 (or the pseudogene TRBV3-2) to TRBJ1-2; no clear D. The receptor's source is a boy younger than two with tuberous sclerosis and intractable seizures. The CDR3 loop is CASSQGTYGYTF. Here the CDR3 DNA reads TGTGCCAGCAGCCAAGGGACCTATGGCTACACCTTC.